This TCR beta chain appears in the sequencing data of a study of spatial heterogeneity in lung cancer. Time point meaning: sample taken at primary tumor resection. Donors were over 70 untreated early-stage non-small cell lung cancer patients. At least ten counts were recorded for this clonotype. What it recognizes is unknown. Study-level findings and limits: Counts that tracked tumor mutation counts were those of expanded intratumoral alpha and beta TCRs.

Each TCR cDNA molecule bore a unique molecular identifier. MiXCR, run by TCRdb on the 5' RACE reads, gives a single entry per CDR3 protein. The sample has around 9,200 distinct CDR3 sequences, 5% seen once. This TCR derives from a female donor with early-stage non-small cell lung cancer. Here the sequenced sample was lung tumor tissue, taken at surgery.

The CDR3 coding sequence is TGCAGTGCTAGTCCCCTTGGTAGCGCCAACCAAGAGACCCAGTACTTC. Amino acid sequence: CSASPLGSANQETQYF. The V and J genes are TRBV20-1 and TRBJ2-5, with a tentative D call TRBD2 (5 bases). CDR3 size: 16 residues. Germline assignment: CDR1 DFQATT and CDR2 SNEGSKA (reference sequence). Trimming took 3 bases from V and 0 from J, leaving 17 bases between them.